These 18 T cell receptor beta chains were sequenced from one sample in a study of molecular identifiers for immune sequencing clone quantification. One entry per CDR3 protein, called by TCRdb with MiXCR from the PCR reads. The sample includes some 96,000 distinct CDR3 sequences, about 24% of them seen just once. Material for sequencing was naive CD8+ T cells from blood, with Jurkat cell RNA spiked in. Indicated subset: FACS-sorted CD8+CD4-CCR7+CD45RA+ naive T cells. These TCRs come from a human donor in good health. Some libraries in this study had Jurkat cell RNA spiked in.

There are a few counts of this clonotype. The chain joins TRBV20-1 to TRBJ2-7; D is perhaps TRBD1 (5 bases). The length of the CDR3 is 13 residues. V dropped 0 bases and J dropped 3 bases, with 9 bases sitting between them. Germline V CDR1 and CDR2: DFQATT, SNEGSKA (reference sequence). CDR3 nucleotides: TGCAGTGCTAGAGACAGGGTAGTCTACGAGCAGTACTTC. This gives the protein CSARDRVVYEQYF.

This clonotype was recorded many times. The rearrangement uses TRBV6-2 or TRBV6-3 and TRBJ2-3; the match to TRBD1 covers 7 bases. The CDR3 totals 14 residues. Germline CDR1 MNHEY, CDR2 SVGEGT. J gave up 3 bases and V 6 bases, and 6 bases lay outside the gene matches. The CDR3 here is CASSYRGQTDTQYF. In DNA form, the CDR3 reads TGTGCCAGCAGCTACAGGGGTCAGACAGATACGCAGTATTTT.

Ten or more counts support this clonotype. This chain links TRBV10-3 with TRBJ1-2; D not certain. The CDR3 loop spans 12 amino acids. Trimming removed 11 bases from V and 6 bases from J, with 16 bases in between. CDR1 ENHRY and CDR2 SYGVKD come from the germline V gene. The CDR3 loop is CALLDQDDGYTF. In nucleotides, the CDR3 is TGTGCCCTCCTGGACCAGGACGATGGCTACACCTTC.

This clonotype was seen many times. V is TRBV20-1 and J is TRBJ2-3; TRBD1 aligns across 8 bases. Germline V gene data show CDR1 as DFQATT and CDR2 as SNEGSKA (reference sequence). This CDR3 spans 14 amino acids. The V gene end was trimmed by 2 bases and the J gene end by 3 bases; junction bases not matched to a gene: 4. Written as DNA, the CDR3 is TGCAGTGCTAGACTTCAGGGGGCAACAGATACGCAGTATTTT. Its translation is CSARLQGATDTQYF.

This clonotype came up a few times. This sequence joins TRBV2 and TRBJ2-7, with D perhaps assigned TRBD1 or TRBD2 (5 bases each). This CDR3 contains 17 residues. Germline assignment: CDR1 SNHLY and CDR2 FYNNEI. V lost 7 bases and J lost 4, with 26 bases in between. CDR3 sequence reads: CASTASFAGARGYEQYF. The CDR3 bases are TGTGCCAGCACCGCCTCCTTTGCCGGGGCCAGAGGTTACGAGCAGTACTTC.

This chain connects TRBV20-1 to TRBJ2-1; D is possibly TRBD1 (6 bases). Per germline, CDR1 DFQATT and CDR2 SNEGSKA (reference sequence). The CDR3 runs 14 residues. The germline V and J ends were trimmed by 3 bases and 0 bases, with 9 bases remaining between them. The CDR3 DNA reads TGCAGTGCTAGGGACAGTTCCTCCTACAATGAGCAGTTCTTC. Protein sequence: CSARDSSSYNEQFF.

This clonotype was observed at least ten times. This rearrangement joins TRBV7-9 to TRBJ2-3; possible D gene TRBD1, 7 bases. This CDR3 comprises 13 residues. Germline assignment: CDR1 SEHNR and CDR2 FQNEAQ (reference sequence). CDR3 in DNA: TGTATTCAGGAGGGGGCGCGGGCAGATACGCAGTATTTT. It encodes CIQEGARADTQYF.

This clonotype was seen only a few times. The rearrangement uses TRBV13 and TRBJ2-7; D is perhaps TRBD2 (6 bases). From germline, CDR1 is PRHDT and CDR2 FYEKMQ (reference sequence). This CDR3 spans 14 amino acids. V was shortened by 1 base and J by 5 bases, with 12 bases between the two germline ends. CDR3 residues: CASSLEWGVHEQYF. Written as DNA, the CDR3 is TGTGCCAGCAGCTTAGAATGGGGGGTTCACGAGCAGTACTTC.

This clonotype was counted at least ten times. The rearrangement uses TRBV19 and TRBJ2-7; 10 bases match TRBD2. The CDR3 has 14 residues. From germline, CDR1 is LNHDA and CDR2 SQIVND (reference sequence). The trim removed 4 bases at V and 4 bases at J, leaving 4 bases unmatched. CDR3 sequence: CASSTSGSVYEQYF. The DNA for the CDR3 is TGTGCCAGTAGTACTAGCGGGAGTGTTTACGAGCAGTACTTC.

The chain has TRBV28 and TRBJ2-7; a weak D match, TRBD2 (5 bases). Germline CDR1 MDHEN, CDR2 SYDVKM. CDR3 length: 16 residues. V lost 1 base and J 3 bases, leaving 16 bases between the germline ends. The CDR3 reads CASSLYLALRDYEQYF. The CDR3 DNA reads as TGTGCCAGCAGTTTATATCTAGCCCTAAGGGACTACGAGCAGTACTTC.

This clonotype is termed medium-sized. This sequence joins TRBV29-1 and TRBJ2-3, with D perhaps matching TRBD2 (6 bases). CDR1 and CDR2 (germline): SQVTM, ANQGSEA. The CDR3 spans 15 residues. The ends were cut back, 7 bases at V and 2 bases at J, with 19 bases in the middle. CDR3 DNA sequence: TGCAGCGCACCGGGACTCCAGCCTCCCACAGATACGCAGTATTTT. Encoded protein: CSAPGLQPPTDTQYF.

This clonotype was counted at least ten times. V gene TRBV6-2 or TRBV6-3 combines with J gene TRBJ2-7; possible D gene TRBD2, 5 bases. This CDR3 comprises 13 residues. Trimming cost V 5 bases and J 2 bases, with 10 bases left between them. Germline CDR1 is MNHEY and CDR2 is SVGEGT. The CDR3 loop reads CASSVGGAYEQYF. For the CDR3, the DNA is TGTGCCAGCAGTGTCGGAGGAGCCTACGAGCAGTACTTC.

Regarding this clonotype: A single base separates this from a much larger clone, so it may be a read error. The genes are TRBV6-1 and TRBJ2-3; D remains ambiguous. The CDR3 spans 13 residues. V was cut by 3 bases and J by 2 bases, with 6 bases left in between. Germline values: CDR1 MNHNS, CDR2 SASEGT. The DNA for the CDR3 is TGTGCCAGCAGTGATGTGCTCACAGATACGCAGTATTTT. Translating it yields CASSDVLTDTQYF.

The table lists this clonotype with many counts. The chain couples TRBV6-1 to TRBJ2-5, with a tentative D call TRBD1 (6 bases). V lost 1 base and J lost 1, with 13 bases in between. The CDR3 covers 16 residues. Germline CDR1 MNHNS, CDR2 SASEGT. In nucleotides, the CDR3 is TGTGCCAGCAGTGAAGAACCGGGACACCGCCAAGAGACCCAGTACTTC. Its translation is CASSEEPGHRQETQYF.

This clonotype was seen many times. The chain uses TRBV21-1 and TRBJ2-3; the table calls TRBD2, which could not be checked here. TRBV21-1 is shown as a pseudogene. This CDR3 region has 18 residues. The CDR3 coding sequence is TGTGCCAGCAGCAAGACTCGTGTAGCGGGGGGACACACAGATACGCAGTATTTT. Encoded protein: CASSKTRVAGGHTDTQYF.

As for this clonotype: Since the CDR3 does not end with the conserved phenylalanine or tryptophan, this likely comes from a read error. The DNA is left out, because the CDR3 cannot be placed on it with certainty; the CDR3 is given as TCRdb lists it. CDR3 sequence reads: CASSLITEYQETQHS. The genes are TRBV7-9 and TRBJ2-5. The CDR3 spans 15 amino acids, including both terminal residues. Germline V CDR1 and CDR2: SEHNR, FQNEAQ (reference sequence).

This clonotype was counted only a few times. This chain links TRBV12-3 or TRBV12-4 with TRBJ1-2; 7 positions agree with TRBD1. The CDR3 covers 15 residues. Unmatched junction bases numbered 10, after V lost 5 bases and J lost 4 bases. This chain's CDR3 is CASSTGTERLYGYTF. The CDR3 coding sequence is TGTGCCAGCAGTACCGGGACAGAAAGACTCTATGGCTACACCTTC.

On this clonotype: The junction and the germline gene differ at one end; a read error may be behind it. The V gene is TRBV24-1, the J gene TRBJ2-5, with D hard to call. Germline CDR1 KGHDR, CDR2 SFDVKD. This CDR3 is 13 amino acids long. The CDR3 reads CAASDPFTETQYF. Written as DNA, the CDR3 is TGTGCCGCCAGTGACCCCTTTACAGAGACCCAGTACTTC.